This T cell receptor (beta chain) was recorded in a study of T cells in Graves' hyperthyroidism and ophthalmopathy. V lost 5 bases, J lost 4 bases, and 14 bases lay in between. This CDR3 is 15 amino acids long. From germline, CDR1 is SGHTA and CDR2 FQGNSA. Amplified regions were TCR beta CDR3 sequences from RNA transcripts. A first-round RT-PCR of the TCR CDR3 used the HTBI primer set. TCRdb reanalysed the multiplex PCR reads using MiXCR and keeps one entry per CDR3 protein. The profile covers about 680,000 distinct CDR3 sequences, with roughly a third appearing a single time and 31% taken by the ten largest.

The source is a woman aged 40 to 50 with Graves' hyperthyroidism. V is TRBV7-2 and J is TRBJ1-4; D remains ambiguous. The sequenced sample was blood. CDR3 nucleotides: TGTGCCAGCAGCACATGGAGGGCCTTTAATGAAAAACTGTTTTTT. Its translation: CASSTWRAFNEKLFF.